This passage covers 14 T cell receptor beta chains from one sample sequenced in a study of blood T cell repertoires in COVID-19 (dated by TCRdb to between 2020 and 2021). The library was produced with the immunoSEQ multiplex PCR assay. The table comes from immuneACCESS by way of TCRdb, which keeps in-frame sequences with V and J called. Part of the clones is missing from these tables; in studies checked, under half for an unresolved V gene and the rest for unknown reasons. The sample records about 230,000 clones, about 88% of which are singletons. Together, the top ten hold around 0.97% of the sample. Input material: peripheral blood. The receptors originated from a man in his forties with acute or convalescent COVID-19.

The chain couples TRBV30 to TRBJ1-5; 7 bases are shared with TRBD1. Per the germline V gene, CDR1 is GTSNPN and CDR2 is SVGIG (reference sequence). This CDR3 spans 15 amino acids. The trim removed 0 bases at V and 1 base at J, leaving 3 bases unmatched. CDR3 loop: CAWSVGTASNQPQHF. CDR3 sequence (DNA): TGTGCCTGGAGTGTAGGGACAGCAAGCAATCAGCCCCAGCATTTT.

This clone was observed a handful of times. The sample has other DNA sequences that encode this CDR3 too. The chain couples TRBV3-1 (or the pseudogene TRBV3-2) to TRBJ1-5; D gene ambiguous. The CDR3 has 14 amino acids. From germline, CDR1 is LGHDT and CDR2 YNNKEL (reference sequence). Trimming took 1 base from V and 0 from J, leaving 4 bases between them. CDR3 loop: CASSQGHSNQPQHF. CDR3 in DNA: TGTGCCAGCAGCCAAGGACATAGCAATCAGCCCCAGCATTTT.

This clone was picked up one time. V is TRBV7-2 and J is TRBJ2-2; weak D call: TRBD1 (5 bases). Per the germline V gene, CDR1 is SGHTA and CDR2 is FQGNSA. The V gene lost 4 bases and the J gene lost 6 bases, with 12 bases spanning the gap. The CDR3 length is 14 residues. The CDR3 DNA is TGTGCCAGCAGCTCAGGGTTCAGGGCCGGGGAGCTGTTTTTT. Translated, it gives CASSSGFRAGELFF.

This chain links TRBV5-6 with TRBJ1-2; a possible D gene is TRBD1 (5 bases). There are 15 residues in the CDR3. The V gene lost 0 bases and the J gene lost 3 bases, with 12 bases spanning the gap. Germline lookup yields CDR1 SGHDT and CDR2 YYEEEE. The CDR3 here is CASSLEVGGDYGYTF. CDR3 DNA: TGTGCCAGCAGCTTGGAGGTTGGAGGGGACTATGGCTACACCTTC.

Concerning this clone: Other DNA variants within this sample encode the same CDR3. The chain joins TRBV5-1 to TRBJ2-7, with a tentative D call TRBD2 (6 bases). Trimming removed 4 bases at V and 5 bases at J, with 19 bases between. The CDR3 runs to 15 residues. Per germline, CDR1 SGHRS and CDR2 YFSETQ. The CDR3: CASSDRTGEDDEQYF. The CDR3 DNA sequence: TGCGCCAGCAGCGATAGGACGGGGGAGGATGACGAGCAGTACTTC.

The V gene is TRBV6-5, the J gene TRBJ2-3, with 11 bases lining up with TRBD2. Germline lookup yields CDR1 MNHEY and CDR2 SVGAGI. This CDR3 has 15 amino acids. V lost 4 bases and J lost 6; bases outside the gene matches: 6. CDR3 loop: CASSSGLAVMDTQYF. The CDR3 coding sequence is TGTGCCAGCAGTTCGGGACTAGCGGTGATGGATACGCAGTATTTT.

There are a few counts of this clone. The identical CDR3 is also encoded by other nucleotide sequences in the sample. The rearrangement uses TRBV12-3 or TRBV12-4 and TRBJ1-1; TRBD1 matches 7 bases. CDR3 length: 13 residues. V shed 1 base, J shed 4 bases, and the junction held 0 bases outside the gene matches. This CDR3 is CASSLGQGTEAFF. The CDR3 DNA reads TGTGCCAGCAGTTTAGGACAGGGCACTGAAGCTTTCTTT.

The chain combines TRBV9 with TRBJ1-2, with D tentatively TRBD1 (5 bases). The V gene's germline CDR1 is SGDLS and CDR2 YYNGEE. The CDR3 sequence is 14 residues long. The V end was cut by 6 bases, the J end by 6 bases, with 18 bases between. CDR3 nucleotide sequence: TGTGCCAGCACCGCCATAACATGGGGCGATGGCTACACCTTC. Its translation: CASTAITWGDGYTF. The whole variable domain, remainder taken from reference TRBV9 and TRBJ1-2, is DSGVTQTPKHLITATGQRVTLRCSPRSGDLSVYWYQQSLDQGLQFLIQYYNGEERAKGNILERFSAQQFPDLHSELNLSSLELGDSALYFCASTAITWGDGYTFGSGTRLTVV.

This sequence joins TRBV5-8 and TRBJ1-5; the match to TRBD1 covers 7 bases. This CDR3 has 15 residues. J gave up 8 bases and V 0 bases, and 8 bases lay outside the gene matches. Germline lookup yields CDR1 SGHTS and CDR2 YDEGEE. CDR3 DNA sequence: TGTGCCAGCAGCTTGGGGGACAGAACAAAGGAGCCCCAGCATTTT. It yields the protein CASSLGDRTKEPQHF.

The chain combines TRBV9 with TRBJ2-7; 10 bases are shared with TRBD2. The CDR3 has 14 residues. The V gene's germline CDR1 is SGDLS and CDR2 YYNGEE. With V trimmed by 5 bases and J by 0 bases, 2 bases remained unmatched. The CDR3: CASSSGGNSYEQYF. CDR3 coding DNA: TGTGCCAGCAGTAGCGGGGGGAACTCCTACGAGCAGTACTTC.

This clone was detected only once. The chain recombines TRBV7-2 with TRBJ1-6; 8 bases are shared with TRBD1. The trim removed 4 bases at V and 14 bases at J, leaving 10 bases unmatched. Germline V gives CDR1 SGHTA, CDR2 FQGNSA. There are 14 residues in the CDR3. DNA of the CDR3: TGTGCCAGCAGCTCCCGAGGACAGGGAGTATCCCTCCACTTT. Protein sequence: CASSSRGQGVSLHF.

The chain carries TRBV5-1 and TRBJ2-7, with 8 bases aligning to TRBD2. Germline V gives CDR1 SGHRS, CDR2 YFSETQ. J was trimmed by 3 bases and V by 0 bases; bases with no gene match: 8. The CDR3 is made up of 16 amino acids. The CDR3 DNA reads TGCGCCAGCAGCTTGGCCCGGGAGCGGGGGAGCTACGAGCAGTACTTC. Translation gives CASSLARERGSYEQYF.

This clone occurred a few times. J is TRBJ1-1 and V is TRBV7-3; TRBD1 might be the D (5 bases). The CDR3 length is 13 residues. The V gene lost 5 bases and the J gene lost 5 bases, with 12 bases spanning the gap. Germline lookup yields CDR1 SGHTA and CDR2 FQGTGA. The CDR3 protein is CASSPWGGTEAFF. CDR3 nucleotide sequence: TGTGCCAGCAGCCCCTGGGGGGGGACTGAAGCTTTCTTT. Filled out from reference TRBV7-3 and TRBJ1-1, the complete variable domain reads GAGVSQTPSNKVTEKGKYVELRCDPISGHTALYWYRQSLGQGPEFLIYFQGTGAADDSGLPNDRFFAVRPEGSVSTLKIQRTERGDSAVYLCASSPWGGTEAFFGQGTRLTVV.

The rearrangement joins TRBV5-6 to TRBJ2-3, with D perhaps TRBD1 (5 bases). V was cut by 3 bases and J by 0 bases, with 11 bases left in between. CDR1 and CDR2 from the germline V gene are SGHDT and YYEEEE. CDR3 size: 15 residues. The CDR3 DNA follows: TGTGCCAGCAGCTATGGGGCTTCTAGCACAGATACGCAGTATTTT. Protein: CASSYGASSTDTQYF.